This T cell receptor (beta chain) is from a study of blood T cell repertoires in COVID-19. Study details: The cDNA or gDNA used as material had been derived from T cells, B-cell-depleted T cells, or PBMCs.

Two negative PCRs, clearance, or symptom resolution were required of recovered Cohort 3 donors. The CDR3 runs to 15 residues. The V gene end was trimmed by 3 bases and the J gene end by 7 bases; junction bases not matched to a gene: 8. CDR1 and CDR2 from the germline V gene are SEHNR and FQNEAQ (reference sequence). Here immunoSEQ multiplex PCR was the method, and the copy in TCRdb shows in-frame clones only, minus some. This table has some 310,000 clones, roughly 89% appearing once. The rearrangement links TRBV7-9 to TRBJ2-1, with 8 positions matching TRBD2. The sequenced material came from PBMCs or T cells enriched from blood (not recorded which). The source of this sequence is a woman in her twenties or thirties who had recovered from COVID-19. The CDR3 region is CASSLGREGANEQFF. The DNA of the CDR3 is TGTGCCAGCAGCTTGGGACGGGAGGGCGCTAATGAGCAGTTCTTC.